Below, 24 T cell receptor beta chains from the same sample are listed, as sequenced in a study of OX40 agonist ivuxolimab in advanced cancers. Assay used: immunoSEQ multiplex PCR; TCRdb lists only in-frame clones, some missing. This sample has roughly 28,000 clones, with roughly 87% found just once. The source material was CD4+ or CD8+ T cells sorted from blood, sampled in a trial of the OX40 agonist ivuxolimab. Source of these receptors: an adult with an advanced solid tumor such as melanoma, head and neck, liver or kidney cancer.

This clone showed up just a few times. The rearrangement links TRBV30 to TRBJ2-1; D might be TRBD2 (6 bases). The V end lost 0 bases, the J end lost 4 bases, and 10 bases lay between the germline ends. In germline, CDR1 is GTSNPN, CDR2 SVGIG (reference sequence). The CDR3 runs 14 residues. CDR3 bases: TGTGCCTGGAGTGTTGGGACTGGATACAATGAGCAGTTCTTC. Translated: CAWSVGTGYNEQFF.

The rearrangement uses TRBV27 and TRBJ1-1; 10 bases agree with TRBD1. V was pared by 6 bases and J by 5 bases, with 6 bases of the junction left unmatched. Germline lookup yields CDR1 MNHEY and CDR2 SMNVEV (reference sequence). The CDR3 is made up of 14 amino acids. The CDR3 DNA is TGTGCCAGCAGATCCGGGACAGGGGCTACTGAAGCTTTCTTT. Protein product: CASRSGTGATEAFF.

The chain employs TRBV4-2 and TRBJ2-1, with 9 nucleotides matching TRBD1. The CDR3 sequence is 16 residues long. Germline V lookup: CDR1 LGHNA, CDR2 YNFKEQ. The V gene end was trimmed by 4 bases and the J gene end by 6 bases; junction bases not matched to a gene: 10. The CDR3 region is CASSPTGGQEGNEQFF. Here the CDR3 DNA reads TGTGCCAGCAGCCCGACAGGGGGGCAAGAGGGCAATGAGCAGTTCTTC.

The J gene is TRBJ2-3, the V gene TRBV7-3; D not resolved. CDR3 length equals 13 residues. Trimming stripped 5 bases from V and 1 base from J, with 7 bases between. From germline, CDR1 is SGHTA and CDR2 FQGTGA. This chain's CDR3 is CASSHGGTDTQYF. DNA of the CDR3: TGTGCCAGCAGCCATGGGGGCACAGATACGCAGTATTTT.

The chain recombines TRBV7-8 with TRBJ2-3; D gene unclear. CDR1 is SGHVS, CDR2 FQNEAQ, per germline. V shed 5 bases and J shed 0 bases, with 9 bases lying between them. CDR3 size: 14 residues. CDR3 sequence reads: CASSGFGSTDTQYF. In nucleotides, the CDR3 is TGTGCCAGCAGCGGTTTCGGAAGCACAGATACGCAGTATTTT.

This clone was recorded once. V and J are TRBV4-1 and TRBJ2-7; 7 bases line up with TRBD1. After removal of 4 bases from V and 4 bases from J, the junction contained 7 bases not matched to a gene. CDR1 and CDR2 (germline): MGHRA, YSYEKL. This CDR3 has 14 residues. In nucleotides, the CDR3 is TGCGCCAGCAGCCTCGGGACAGCGGCTTACGAGCAGTACTTC. Translated, it gives CASSLGTAAYEQYF.

The J gene is TRBJ2-2, the V gene TRBV6-5, with a possible D match to TRBD2 (6 bases). The CDR3 has 15 amino acids. Trimming left V 6 bases short and J 1 base short, with 12 bases between. Per germline, CDR1 MNHEY and CDR2 SVGAGI. In DNA form, the CDR3 reads TGTGCCAGCAGCGGAGGGAGGCAGAACACCGGGGAGCTGTTTTTT. Protein: CASSGGRQNTGELFF.

The V and J genes are TRBV9 and TRBJ2-1; 13 positions match TRBD2. The V gene's germline CDR1 is SGDLS and CDR2 YYNGEE. The ends lost 2 bases at V and 7 bases at J; junction bases unmatched: 3. The CDR3 has 15 amino acids. CDR3 DNA: TGTGCCAGCAGCGTTCGGACTAGCGGGAGTAATGAGCAGTTCTTC. It is translated as CASSVRTSGSNEQFF. Full variable domain (missing parts from reference TRBV9 and TRBJ2-1): DSGVTQTPKHLITATGQRVTLRCSPRSGDLSVYWYQQSLDQGLQFLIQYYNGEERAKGNILERFSAQQFPDLHSELNLSSLELGDSALYFCASSVRTSGSNEQFFGPGTRLTVL.

The V and J genes are TRBV4-1 and TRBJ2-5; TRBD2 is a possible D gene (6 bases). Germline values: CDR1 MGHRA, CDR2 YSYEKL. This CDR3 has 14 amino acids. V was cut by 1 base and J by 4 bases, with 10 bases left in between. The CDR3 DNA reads as TGCGCCAGCAGCCAAGGTTACGGGGGAGAGACCCAGTACTTC. This gives the protein CASSQGYGGETQYF.

The V gene is TRBV11-2, the J gene TRBJ1-5; D is ambiguous. Trimming removed 2 bases at V and 6 bases at J, with 8 bases between. The CDR3 extends over 13 amino acids. Germline CDR1 reads SGHAT; CDR2 reads FQNNGV. The CDR3 loop is CASSLHGGQPQHF. The CDR3 bases are TGTGCCAGCAGCTTACACGGCGGTCAGCCCCAGCATTTT.

The rearrangement uses TRBV2 and TRBJ2-7; 7 bases map to TRBD2. Looked up from germline, CDR1 is SNHLY and CDR2 is FYNNEI. V lost 3 bases and J lost 0; bases outside the gene matches: 5. This CDR3 contains 15 residues. DNA of the CDR3: TGTGCCAGCAGTGATGCTAGCGGACCCTCCTACGAGCAGTACTTC. This sequence encodes CASSDASGPSYEQYF.

The chain couples TRBV9 to TRBJ2-2; TRBD2 might be the D (6 bases). The CDR3 runs to 15 residues. The ends were cut back, 2 bases at V and 3 bases at J, with 11 bases in the middle. Germline loops: CDR1 SGDLS, CDR2 YYNGEE. CDR3 coding DNA: TGTGCCAGCAGCGTCGCGGGATCCGACACCGGGGAGCTGTTTTTT. Translation gives CASSVAGSDTGELFF.

The rearrangement links TRBV2 to TRBJ2-5; the match to TRBD2 covers 11 bases. V was pared by 7 bases and J by 5 bases, with 9 bases of the junction left unmatched. Germline CDR1 and CDR2: SNHLY and FYNNEI. The CDR3 contains 15 residues. The CDR3 loop is CASKVAGGDSETQYF. For the CDR3, the DNA is TGTGCCAGCAAGGTAGCGGGAGGGGATTCGGAGACCCAGTACTTC.

This chain connects TRBV10-3 to TRBJ2-1; 8 nucleotides match TRBD1. The CDR3 consists of 11 residues. The germline gives CDR1 ENHRY, CDR2 SYGVKD. CDR3 DNA sequence: TGTGCTACCCAGGGGGCGTATGAGCAGTTCTTC. It is translated as CATQGAYEQFF.

This chain connects TRBV25-1 to TRBJ2-1; TRBD2 agrees at 9 bases. Germline loops: CDR1 MGHDK, CDR2 SYGVNS. V lost 7 bases, J lost 8 bases, and 6 bases stayed unmatched. This CDR3 is 13 amino acids long. This CDR3 reads CASKAGGGDEQFF. For the CDR3, the DNA is TGTGCCAGCAAAGCGGGGGGCGGCGATGAGCAGTTCTTC.

Worth noting for this clone: This likely comes from a read error, as the CDR3 has no conserved phenylalanine or tryptophan at its end. It is unclear where the CDR3 begins or ends on the DNA, so no DNA is shown, and the CDR3 is as TCRdb lists it. The chain has TRBV7-7 and TRBJ2-7; the table's D call of TRBD1 was not tested on the DNA. The CDR3 totals 11 residues, both ends included. CDR1 is SSHAT and CDR2 is FNYEAQ in the germline V gene (reference sequence). CDR3 amino acids: CASSFACSRVL.

The chain recombines TRBV28 with TRBJ2-3; 9 bases agree with TRBD2. Germline loops: CDR1 MDHEN, CDR2 SYDVKM. The CDR3 consists of 16 residues. J lost 4 bases, V lost 4 bases, and 9 bases had no gene match. CDR3 protein: CASSSPLAGFSDTQYF. DNA of the CDR3: TGTGCCAGCAGTTCCCCCCTAGCGGGATTCTCAGATACGCAGTATTTT.

V gene TRBV7-2 combines with J gene TRBJ2-1; a weak D match, TRBD2 (5 bases). The CDR3 runs to 15 residues. With 3 bases removed from V and 5 bases from J, the gap between germline ends came to 14 bases. Germline CDR1 reads SGHTA; CDR2 reads FQGNSA. CDR3: CASSFVAPYHNEQFF. CDR3 nucleotide sequence: TGTGCCAGCAGCTTTGTAGCGCCTTACCACAATGAGCAGTTCTTC.

CDR3 in amino acids: CASSLGAYNEQFF. CDR3 DNA sequence: TGTGCCAGCAGTCTGGGGGCATACAATGAGCAGTTCTTC. This chain joins TRBV6-5 and TRBJ2-1, with D possibly being TRBD1 (6 bases). Trimming cost V 5 bases and J 4 bases, with 9 bases left between them. The CDR3 length is 13 residues. Germline CDR1 MNHEY, CDR2 SVGAGI.

This chain uses TRBV21-1 with TRBJ1-5; the table calls TRBD1, which could not be checked here. TRBV21-1 is an annotated pseudogene. This CDR3 is 13 amino acids long. In DNA form, the CDR3 reads TGTGCCAGCAGCACAGGGGGCAATCAGCCCCAGCATTTT. Translated, it gives CASSTGGNQPQHF.

The genes are TRBV4-1 and TRBJ2-1; D could derive from TRBD1 or TRBD2 (6 bases each). Germline CDR1 reads MGHRA; CDR2 reads YSYEKL. V gave up 0 bases and J gave up 15 bases, with 15 bases separating them. This CDR3 is built from 13 residues. DNA of the CDR3: TGCGCCAGCAGCCAAGATAGACGGGGGCTGGGGTTCTTC. Translation gives CASSQDRRGLGFF.

The chain couples TRBV19 to TRBJ1-5; D uncertain. The CDR3 has 14 residues. From germline, CDR1 is LNHDA and CDR2 SQIVND (reference sequence). The V end lost 2 bases, the J end lost 1 base, and 6 bases lay between the germline ends. CDR3 nucleotide sequence: TGTGCCAGTAGTATATATGACAGCAATCAGCCCCAGCATTTT. It translates to CASSIYDSNQPQHF.

V and J are TRBV27 and TRBJ2-3; the match to TRBD2 covers 9 bases. The ends lost 2 bases at V and 0 bases at J; junction bases unmatched: 6. Germline CDR1 is MNHEY and CDR2 is SMNVEV (reference sequence). The CDR3 runs 17 residues. The CDR3 bases are TGTGCCAGCAGTTTAGGTCCGACTAGCGGTAGCACAGATACGCAGTATTTT. Translated: CASSLGPTSGSTDTQYF.

The rearrangement links TRBV2 to TRBJ2-3; TRBD2 matches at 14 bases. Germline V lookup: CDR1 SNHLY, CDR2 FYNNEI. The CDR3 runs 14 residues. Losses at the gene ends were 4 bases for V and 6 bases for J; bases not matched to a gene: 0. As DNA, the CDR3 is TGTGCCAGCAGTGGACTAGCGGGGGGGGATACGCAGTATTTT. Translation gives CASSGLAGGDTQYF.